This T cell receptor beta chain was sequenced for a study of blood T cell repertoires in COVID-19. Across the study: Whether acute or convalescent, the COVID-19 samples came from the United States, Italy and Spain.

Trimming removed 2 bases from V and 4 bases from J; junction bases left unmatched: 5. This CDR3 contains 15 residues. In germline, CDR1 is MNHNY, CDR2 SVGAGI (reference sequence). In the original analysis: Cell counts per sample came from amplifying reference gene primers. Clones were sequenced by immunoSEQ multiplex PCR, and TCRdb holds only the in-frame ones, with some missing. The V and J calls and clone size come from that table; D and trimming were worked out from the DNA. The repertoire has approximately 91,000 clones, 80% of them found once; the top ten carry over 15%. The chain recombines TRBV6-6 with TRBJ1-1; TRBD1 matches at 9 bases. Sequencing input: peripheral blood. This sequence was found in a human donor in a cohort sampled during active COVID-19. For the CDR3, the DNA is TGTGCCAGCAGTTACACAGGGGGCTCGGGCACTGAAGCTTTCTTT. Protein sequence: CASSYTGGSGTEAFF.